This T cell receptor (beta chain) appears in the sequencing data of a study of T cells expressing NK-cell markers. Whole-study context: Sorted CD3+CD56-NKG2C+, CD3+CD56+NKG2C- and CD3+CD56+NKG2C+ T cells were the source of the TCR beta repertoires. Seven sequenced donors out of eight were HCMV-seropositive, one seronegative. Study results and limitations: Clones of NKG2C+ T cells that had expanded were of unclear HCMV specificity.

As regards this clonotype: Its antigen is still unknown.

CDR1 and CDR2 (germline): MNHEY, SVGAGI. This CDR3 has 13 residues. It was by 5'RACE template switching with UMIs that TCR beta cDNA was made. TCRdb reprocessed the 5' RACE reads; each CDR3 protein has one entry and no DNA is given. The sample table sets out 150,000 to 180,000 distinct CDR3 sequences. The sequenced sample consisted of blood T cells: a sorted CD56 or NKG2C T cell subset, CD4+ or CD8+ T cells, or bulk PBMC T cells (not recorded which). This TCR came from a woman between 50 and 59 years old in good health. V and J are TRBV6-5 and TRBJ2-3; TCRdb's assignment of TRBD1 cannot be checked, as there is no DNA. The CDR3: CASSATGTDTQYF.